This T cell receptor beta chain was captured by sequencing in a study of cytomegalovirus exposure and HLA in healthy donors. The wider study: Earlier results showed roughly 110 million unique TCR beta sequences derived from approximately 170 million T cells.

Germline CDR1 reads SGHNT; CDR2 reads YENEEA. V gave up 4 bases and J gave up 4 bases; unmatched junction bases: 3. CDR3 length: 15 residues. About this clone itself: No antigen is known for it.

Study-level findings and limits: Some V segments, including TRBV6-2 and TRBV6-3, were excluded as indistinguishable. Reports showed the classifier diagnosing cytomegalovirus status with high specificity and sensitivity.

PCR employed 60 Vbeta and 13 Jbeta primers. The table came from immunoSEQ multiplex PCR; TCRdb's copy has only in-frame clones and leaves some out. The sample contains approximately 190,000 clones, roughly 76% of which appear only once. The clonotype comes from a woman in her thirties in good health and CMV-seropositive. This rearrangement joins TRBV11-3 to TRBJ2-2, with 10 nucleotides matching TRBD1. The sample taken for sequencing was PBMCs. The CDR3 sequence is CASSSRTGGTGELFF. The CDR3 nucleotides read TGTGCCAGCAGCTCCCGGACAGGGGGCACCGGGGAGCTGTTTTTT.